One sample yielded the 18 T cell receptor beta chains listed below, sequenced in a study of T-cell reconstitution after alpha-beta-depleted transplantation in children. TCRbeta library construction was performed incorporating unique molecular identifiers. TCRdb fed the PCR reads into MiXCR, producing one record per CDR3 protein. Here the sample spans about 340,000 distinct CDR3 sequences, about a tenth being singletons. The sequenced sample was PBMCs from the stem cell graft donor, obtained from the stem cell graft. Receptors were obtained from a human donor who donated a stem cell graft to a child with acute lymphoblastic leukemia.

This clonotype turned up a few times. CDR3 coding DNA: TGCAGTGCTAGAGGCACCGGGACACTTCGGTCACCCCTCCACTTT. This translates into CSARGTGTLRSPLHF. The gene calls are TRBV20-1 and TRBJ1-6, with D perhaps matching TRBD1 (6 bases). The CDR3 spans 15 residues. Germline V gene data show CDR1 as DFQATT and CDR2 as SNEGSKA (reference sequence). Trimming removed 1 base from V and 10 bases from J, with 17 bases in between.

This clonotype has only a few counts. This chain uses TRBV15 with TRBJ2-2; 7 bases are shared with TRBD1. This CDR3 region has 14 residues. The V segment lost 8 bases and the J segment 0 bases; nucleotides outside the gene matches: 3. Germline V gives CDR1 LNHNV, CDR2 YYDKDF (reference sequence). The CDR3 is CATRTGANTGELFF. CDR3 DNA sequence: TGTGCCACCCGGACAGGCGCGAACACCGGGGAGCTGTTTTTT.

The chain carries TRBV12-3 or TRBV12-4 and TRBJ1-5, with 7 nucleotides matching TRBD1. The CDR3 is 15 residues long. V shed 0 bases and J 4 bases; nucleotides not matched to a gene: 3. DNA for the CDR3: TGTGCCAGCAGTTTAGCGACAGGGTTAAATCAGCCCCAGCATTTT. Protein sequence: CASSLATGLNQPQHF.

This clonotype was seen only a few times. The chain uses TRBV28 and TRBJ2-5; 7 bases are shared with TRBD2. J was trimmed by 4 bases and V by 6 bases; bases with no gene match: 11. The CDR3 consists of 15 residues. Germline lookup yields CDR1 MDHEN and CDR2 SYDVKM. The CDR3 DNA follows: TGTGCCAGCAGCGGTATAGGACTAGGGACAGAGACCCAGTACTTC. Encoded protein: CASSGIGLGTETQYF.

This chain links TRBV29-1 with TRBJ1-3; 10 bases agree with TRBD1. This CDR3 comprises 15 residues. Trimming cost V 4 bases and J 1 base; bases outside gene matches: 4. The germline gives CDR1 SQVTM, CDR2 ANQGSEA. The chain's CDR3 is CSVGQGASSGNTIYF. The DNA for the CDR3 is TGCAGCGTTGGACAGGGGGCCTCTTCTGGAAACACCATATATTTT.

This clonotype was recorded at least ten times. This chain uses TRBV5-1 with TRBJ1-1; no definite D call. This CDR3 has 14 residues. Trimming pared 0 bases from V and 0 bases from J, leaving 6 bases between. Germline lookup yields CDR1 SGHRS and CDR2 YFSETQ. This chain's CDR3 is CASSLEGLNTEAFF. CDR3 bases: TGCGCCAGCAGCTTGGAAGGGTTGAACACTGAAGCTTTCTTT.

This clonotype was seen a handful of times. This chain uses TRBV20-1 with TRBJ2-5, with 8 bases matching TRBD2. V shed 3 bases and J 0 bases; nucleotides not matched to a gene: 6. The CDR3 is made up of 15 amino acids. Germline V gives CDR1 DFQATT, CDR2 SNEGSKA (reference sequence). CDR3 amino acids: CSARSGGANQETQYF. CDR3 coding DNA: TGCAGTGCTAGGTCGGGGGGGGCGAACCAAGAGACCCAGTACTTC.

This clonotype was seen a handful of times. The CDR3 region has the DNA TGTGCCAGCAGATCCATGGGGGCCGGGGATGAAAAACTGTTTTTT. Translating it yields CASRSMGAGDEKLFF. J is TRBJ1-4 and V is TRBV12-3 or TRBV12-4; tentatively, D is TRBD1 (6 bases). V was cut by 6 bases and J by 6 bases, with 17 bases left in between. There are 15 residues in the CDR3.

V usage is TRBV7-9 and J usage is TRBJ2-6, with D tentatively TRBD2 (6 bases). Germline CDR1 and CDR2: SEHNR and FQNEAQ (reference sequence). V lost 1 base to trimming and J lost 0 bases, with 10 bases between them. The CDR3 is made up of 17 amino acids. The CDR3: CASSLGSGGSGANVLTF. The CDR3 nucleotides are TGTGCCAGCAGCTTAGGTTCCGGGGGCTCTGGGGCCAACGTCCTGACTTTC.

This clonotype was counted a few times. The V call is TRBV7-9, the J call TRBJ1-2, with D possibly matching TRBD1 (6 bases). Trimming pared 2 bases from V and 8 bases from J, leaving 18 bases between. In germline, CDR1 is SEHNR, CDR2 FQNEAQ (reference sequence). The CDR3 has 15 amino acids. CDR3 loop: CASSLSALGASGYTF. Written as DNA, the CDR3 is TGTGCCAGCAGCTTATCGGCATTGGGGGCGTCGGGCTACACCTTC.

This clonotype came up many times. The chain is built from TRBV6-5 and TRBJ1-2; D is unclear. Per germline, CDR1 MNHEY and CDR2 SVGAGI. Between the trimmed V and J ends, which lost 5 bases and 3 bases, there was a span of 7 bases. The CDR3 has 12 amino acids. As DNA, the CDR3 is TGTGCCAGCAGTCCCGGGGACTATGGCTACACCTTC. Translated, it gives CASSPGDYGYTF.

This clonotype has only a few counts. CDR3: CASSSGLAGGYYNEQFF. CDR3 sequence (DNA): TGCGCCAGCAGTTCGGGACTAGCGGGGGGTTACTACAATGAGCAGTTCTTC. The chain uses TRBV5-1 and TRBJ2-1; 15 bases are a match to TRBD2. This CDR3 comprises 17 residues. The trim removed 5 bases at V and 3 bases at J, leaving 6 bases unmatched. From germline, CDR1 is SGHRS and CDR2 YFSETQ.

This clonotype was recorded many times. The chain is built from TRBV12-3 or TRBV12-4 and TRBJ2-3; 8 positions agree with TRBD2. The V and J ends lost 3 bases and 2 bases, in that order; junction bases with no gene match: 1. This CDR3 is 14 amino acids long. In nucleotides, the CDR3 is TGTGCCAGCAGTTTTGGACTAGCCACAGATACGCAGTATTTT. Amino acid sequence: CASSFGLATDTQYF.

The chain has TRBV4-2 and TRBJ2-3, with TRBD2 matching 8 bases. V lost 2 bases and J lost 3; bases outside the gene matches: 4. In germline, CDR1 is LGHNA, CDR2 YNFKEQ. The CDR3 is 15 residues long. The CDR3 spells CASSQLSGITDTQYF. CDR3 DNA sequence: TGTGCCAGCAGCCAACTTAGCGGGATTACAGATACGCAGTATTTT.

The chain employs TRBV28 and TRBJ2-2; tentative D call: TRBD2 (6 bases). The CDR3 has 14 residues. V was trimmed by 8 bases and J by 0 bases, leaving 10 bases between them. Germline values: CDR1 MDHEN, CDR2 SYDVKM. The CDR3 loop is CASQGLTNTGELFF. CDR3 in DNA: TGTGCCAGCCAGGGACTGACGAACACCGGGGAGCTGTTTTTT.

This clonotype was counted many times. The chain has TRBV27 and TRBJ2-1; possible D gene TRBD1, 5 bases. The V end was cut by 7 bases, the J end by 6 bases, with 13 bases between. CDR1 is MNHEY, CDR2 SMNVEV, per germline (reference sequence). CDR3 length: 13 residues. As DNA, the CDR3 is TGTGCCAGCACGACTCTTGGGGCCAATGAGCAGTTCTTC. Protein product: CASTTLGANEQFF.

The CDR3 here is CASSLGGRGPPRSGANVLTF. CDR3 DNA: TGTGCCAGCAGCTTAGGGGGCAGGGGCCCTCCTCGCTCTGGGGCCAACGTCCTGACTTTC. This sequence joins TRBV11-1 and TRBJ2-6, with a possible D match to TRBD1 (6 bases). CDR3 length: 20 residues. Germline-derived CDR1 and CDR2 are SGHAT and FQDESV (reference sequence). Trimming cost V 1 base and J 0 bases, with 19 bases left between them.

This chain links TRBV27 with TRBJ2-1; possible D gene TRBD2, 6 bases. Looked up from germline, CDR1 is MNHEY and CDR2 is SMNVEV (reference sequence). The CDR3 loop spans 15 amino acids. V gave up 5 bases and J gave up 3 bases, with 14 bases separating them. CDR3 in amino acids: CASSLGLGSYNEQFF. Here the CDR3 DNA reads TGTGCCAGCAGTCTGGGACTGGGAAGCTACAATGAGCAGTTCTTC.